The clone carrying this T cell receptor (beta chain) was found many times. The CDR3 runs to 15 residues. After removal of 5 bases from V and 6 bases from J, the junction contained 9 bases not matched to a gene. Germline CDR1 reads MDHEN; CDR2 reads SYDVKM. The sample is drawn from a study of blood T cells in healthy people across ages. A sample-barcoded 5' primer and a J-beta primer mix were used in a second PCR of roughly 7 to 11 cycles. TCRdb fed the 5' RACE reads into MiXCR, producing one record per CDR3 protein. Here the sample spans 630,000 or so distinct CDR3 sequences, 32% being singletons. The chain has TRBV28 and TRBJ2-7, with TRBD1 identical over 11 bases. What was sequenced was blood. This clonotype was sampled from an elderly woman in good health. The CDR3 is CASSSTGTGGGEQYF. The CDR3 DNA sequence: TGTGCCAGCAGTAGCACCGGGACAGGGGGTGGCGAGCAGTACTTC. The full variable domain, its missing parts supplied by reference TRBV28 and TRBJ2-7, is DVKVTQSSRYLVKRTGEKVFLECVQDMDHENMFWYRQDPGLGLRLIYFSYDVKMKEKGDIPEGYSVSREKKERFSLILESASTNQTSMYLCASSSTGTGGGEQYFGPGTRLTVT.